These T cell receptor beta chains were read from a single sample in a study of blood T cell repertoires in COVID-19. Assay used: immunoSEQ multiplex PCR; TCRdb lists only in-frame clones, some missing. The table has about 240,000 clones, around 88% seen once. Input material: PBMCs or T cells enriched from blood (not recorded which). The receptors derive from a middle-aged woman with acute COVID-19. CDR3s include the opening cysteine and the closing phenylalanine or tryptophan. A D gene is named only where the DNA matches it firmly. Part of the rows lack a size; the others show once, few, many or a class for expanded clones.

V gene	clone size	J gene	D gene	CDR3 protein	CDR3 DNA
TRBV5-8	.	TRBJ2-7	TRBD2	CASSLWTSAGLEQYF	TGTGCCAGCAGCCTTTGGACTAGCGCGGGGTTAGAGCAGTACTTC
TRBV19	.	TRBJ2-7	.	CASSIDVTSYEQYF	TGTGCCAGTAGTATCGACGTGACATCCTACGAGCAGTACTTC
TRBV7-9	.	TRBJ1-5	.	CASSASRNQPQHF	TGTGCCAGCAGCGCAAGCAGGAATCAGCCCCAGCATTTT
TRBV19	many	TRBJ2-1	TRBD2	CASSIGGGLAAEQFF	TGTGCCAGTAGTATAGGGGGGGGACTAGCGGCAGAGCAGTTCTTC
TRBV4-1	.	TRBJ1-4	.	CASSQEYVGEATNEKLFF	TGCGCCAGCAGCCAAGAGTACGTAGGGGAGGCAACTAATGAAAAACTGTTTTTT
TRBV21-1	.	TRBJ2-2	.	CATIVSYRPYGELFF	TGTGCCACCATCGTATCTTACAGGCCCTATGGGGAGCTGTTTTTT
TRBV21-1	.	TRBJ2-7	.	CASSRGKSSYEQYF	TGTGCCAGCAGCAGGGGCAAGAGCTCCTACGAGCAGTACTTC
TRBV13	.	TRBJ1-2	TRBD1	CASSSPDRARVYGYTF	TGTGCCAGCAGCTCACCGGACAGGGCGCGGGTCTATGGCTACACCTTC
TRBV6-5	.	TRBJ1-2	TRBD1	CASHRQGTPEGYTF	TGTGCCAGCCACCGACAGGGTACTCCCGAAGGCTACACCTTC
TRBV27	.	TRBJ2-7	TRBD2	CASSETSGISYEQYF	TGTGCCAGCAGTGAGACTAGCGGGATCTCCTACGAGCAGTACTTC
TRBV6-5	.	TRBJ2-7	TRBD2	CASKRGLAGDEQYF	TGTGCCAGCAAGAGGGGACTAGCGGGAGACGAGCAGTACTTC
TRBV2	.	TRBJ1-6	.	CASSLRRLNSPLHF	TGTGCCAGCAGTCTTAGAAGACTTAATTCACCCCTCCACTTT
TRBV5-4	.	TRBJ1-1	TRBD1	CASSYRGSNTEAFF	TGTGCCAGCAGCTACAGGGGAAGCAACACTGAAGCTTTCTTT
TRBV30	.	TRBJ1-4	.	CAYRFLNEKLFF	TGTGCCTACAGGTTTCTTAATGAAAAACTGTTTTTT
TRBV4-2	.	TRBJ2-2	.	CASSQRDFGSGGELFF	.
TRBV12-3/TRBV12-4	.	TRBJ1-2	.	CASSFGSYGYTF	TGTGCCAGCAGTTTTGGGAGCTATGGCTACACCTTC
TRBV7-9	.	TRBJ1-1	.	CASSLAGVNTEAFF	TGTGCCAGCAGCTTAGCGGGAGTGAACACTGAAGCTTTCTTT
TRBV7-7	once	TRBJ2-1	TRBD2	CASSLEGLGGEQFF	TGTGCTAGCAGCTTAGAGGGACTAGGGGGTGAGCAGTTCTTC
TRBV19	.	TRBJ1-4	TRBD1	CASSTGQGVDEKLFF	TGTGCCAGTAGTACCGGACAGGGTGTTGATGAAAAACTGTTTTTT
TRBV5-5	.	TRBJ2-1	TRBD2	CASSSGPNAGGNYNEQFF	TGTGCCAGCAGCTCGGGACCAAATGCGGGAGGGAACTACAATGAGCAGTTCTTC
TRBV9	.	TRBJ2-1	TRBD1	CASSVEGQGTYNEQFF	TGTGCCAGCAGCGTGGAGGGACAGGGAACCTACAATGAGCAGTTCTTC
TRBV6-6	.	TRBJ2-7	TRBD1	CASSSGTEYEQYF	TGTGCCAGCAGTTCGGGGACAGAATACGAGCAGTACTTC
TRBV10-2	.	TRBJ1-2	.	CASSERREGVEGYTF	TGCGCCAGCAGTGAGAGGCGCGAGGGGGTTGAAGGCTACACCTTC
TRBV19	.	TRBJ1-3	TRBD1	CASTPGQGSGNTIYF	TGTGCCAGTACACCGGGACAGGGCTCTGGAAACACCATATATTTT
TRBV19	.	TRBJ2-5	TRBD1	CASSNERQGAGETQYF	TGTGCCAGTAGCAACGAGAGACAGGGGGCAGGGGAGACCCAGTACTTC
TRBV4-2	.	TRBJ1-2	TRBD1	CASSPGQGVIYYGYTF	TGTGCCAGCAGCCCCGGACAGGGGGTTATTTACTATGGCTACACCTTC
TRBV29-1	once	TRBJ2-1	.	CSVVRDIVEQFF	TGCAGCGTTGTTCGGGACATCGTTGAGCAGTTCTTC
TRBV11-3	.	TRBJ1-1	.	CASSAGRNTEAFF	TGTGCCAGCAGCGCGGGGAGGAACACTGAAGCTTTCTTT
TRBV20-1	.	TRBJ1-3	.	CSASTREPGNTIYF	TGCAGTGCTAGTACTCGAGAGCCTGGAAACACCATATATTTT
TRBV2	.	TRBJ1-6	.	CASSVLGEPLHF	TGTGCCAGCAGTGTACTTGGAGAACCCCTCCACTTT
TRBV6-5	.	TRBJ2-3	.	CASRKGQLPDTQYF	TGTGCCAGCAGGAAAGGACAGCTCCCGGATACGCAGTATTTT
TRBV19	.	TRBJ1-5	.	CASSTSGPQHF	TGTGCCAGTAGTACCTCCGGGCCCCAGCATTTT
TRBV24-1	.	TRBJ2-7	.	CATSDPGLMYEQYF	TGTGCCACCAGTGATCCTGGACTGATGTACGAGCAGTACTTC